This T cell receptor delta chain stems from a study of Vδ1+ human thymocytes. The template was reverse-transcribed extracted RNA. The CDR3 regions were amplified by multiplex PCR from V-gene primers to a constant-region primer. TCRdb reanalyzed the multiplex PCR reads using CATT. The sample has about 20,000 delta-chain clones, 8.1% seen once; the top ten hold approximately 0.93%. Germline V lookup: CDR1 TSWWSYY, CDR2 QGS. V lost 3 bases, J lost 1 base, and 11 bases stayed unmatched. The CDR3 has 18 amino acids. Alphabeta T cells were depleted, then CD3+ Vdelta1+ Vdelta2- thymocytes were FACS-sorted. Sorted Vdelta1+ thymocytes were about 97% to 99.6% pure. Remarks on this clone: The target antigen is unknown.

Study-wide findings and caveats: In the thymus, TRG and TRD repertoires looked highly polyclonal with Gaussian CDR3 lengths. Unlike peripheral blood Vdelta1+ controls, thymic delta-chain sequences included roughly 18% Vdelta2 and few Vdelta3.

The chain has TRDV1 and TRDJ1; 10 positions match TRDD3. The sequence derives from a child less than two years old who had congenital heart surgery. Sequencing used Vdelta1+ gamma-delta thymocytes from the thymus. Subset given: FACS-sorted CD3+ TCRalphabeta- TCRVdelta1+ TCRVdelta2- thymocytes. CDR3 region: CALGDRPHWGMTTDKLIF. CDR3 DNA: TGTGCTCTTGGGGACAGGCCCCACTGGGGGATGACCACCGATAAACTCATCTTT.